Listed below are T cell receptor beta chains from one sample, sequenced in a study of post-analysis software for immune sequencing data. TCRdb passed the PCR reads through MiXCR, listing each CDR3 protein once. The sample has 750,000 to 900,000 distinct CDR3 sequences; 46% are singletons. The specimen was blood. The receptors come from a girl aged 5-17 years with multiple sclerosis. The CDR3 runs from the conserved cysteine through the conserved F or W.

TRBJ1-2,TRBV7-8,CASSPPTGRDYGYTF
TRBJ2-1,TRBV27,CASSLAFSSYNEQFF
TRBJ1-4,TRBV12-3/TRBV12-4,CASRTSRVGEKLFF
TRBJ2-1,TRBV20-1,CSARRSGIQYNEQFF
TRBJ2-3,TRBV20-1,CSASGASPSTDTQYF
TRBJ1-2,TRBV4-2,CASSQPPGQGHGGYTF
TRBJ2-7,TRBV28,CASATPGTPYSYEQYF
TRBJ1-2,TRBV7-9,CASSLDRVEGFYGYTF
TRBJ2-3,TRBV2,CASSERRETGTQYF
TRBJ2-1,TRBV7-9,CASSSRTSGDNEQFF
TRBJ1-5,TRBV12-3/TRBV12-4,CASSLGRDPQHF
TRBJ1-5,TRBV6-6,CASSYLGASGNQPQHF
TRBJ1-2,TRBV14,CASSRTQTPFGYGYTF
TRBJ2-7,TRBV7-9,CASSFERGYEQYF
TRBJ2-1,TRBV5-1,CASSLGSLAGSDNEQFF
TRBJ2-3,TRBV7-2,CASSPDSLGTDTQYF
TRBJ1-5,TRBV7-2,CAGSSAQGFQPQHF
TRBJ2-6,TRBV7-9,CANSFGTARGANVRTF
TRBJ2-6,TRBV7-2,CASSLGPAGANVLTF
TRBJ2-5,TRBV12-3/TRBV12-4,CASSSQPRQETQYF
TRBJ2-4,TRBV7-8,CASSSGLGILAKNIQYF
TRBJ2-7,TRBV20-1,CSARGEGVEQYF
TRBJ2-1,TRBV7-9,CASSSLGGSVYNEQFF
TRBJ2-3,TRBV15,CATSSSLRGTDTQYF
TRBJ1-4,TRBV25-1,CASSLRGEKLFF
TRBJ2-3,TRBV20-1,CSARGVRPNQPTDTQYF
TRBJ2-5,TRBV12-3/TRBV12-4,CASSLGTSGRGSQETQYF
TRBJ2-1,TRBV12-3/TRBV12-4,CASSLGQYYPLDNEQFF
TRBJ2-7,TRBV28,CASSLTWAAGTYEQYF
TRBJ2-1,TRBV12-3/TRBV12-4,CASTALDVEQFF
TRBJ2-1,TRBV11-1,CASSITSGLAGGWEQFF